This is a list of T cell receptor beta chains from one sample in a study of spatial heterogeneity in lung cancer. In TCRdb, the 5' RACE reads were re-called with MiXCR into one record per CDR3 protein. The sample carries about 45,000 distinct CDR3 sequences, about 13% recorded once. Sequenced here: PBMCs, sampled at surgery. Source of these receptors: a male donor with early-stage non-small cell lung cancer. Each CDR3 is given with its conserved first and last residue. The D gene is left open where the match is weak. Only some rows state a clone size, as once, few, many or a class for expanded clones.

>few|TRBJ1-1|TRBD1|TRBV29-1
TGCAGCGTTCCGATACAGGGGGCGGAAGCTGAAGCTTTCTTT
CSVPIQGAEAEAFF
>.|TRBJ1-6|.|TRBV20-1
TGCAGTGCTAGAGATCGTTCACCCCTCCACTTT
CSARDRSPLHF
>many|TRBJ2-1|.|TRBV6-5
TGTGCCAGCAGTTTCTTACATGAGCAGTTCTTC
CASSFLHEQFF
>many|TRBJ1-2|TRBD1|TRBV9
TGTGCCAGCAGCCGGACGGGACAGGGGCCGACGTCTAACTATGGCTACACCTTC
CASSRTGQGPTSNYGYTF
>few|TRBJ2-7|.|TRBV20-1
TGCAGTGCGAAGCAGGGCTATCTATACGAGCAGTACTTC
CSAKQGYLYEQYF
>.|TRBJ2-5|.|TRBV5-1
TGCGCCAGCAGCTTGTTCCTACCCCAAGAGACCCAGTACTTC
CASSLFLPQETQYF
>.|TRBJ2-6|.|TRBV18
TGTGCCAGCCCAGATGTCGGCTCTGGGGCCAACGTCCTGACTTTC
CASPDVGSGANVLTF
>few|TRBJ1-4|.|TRBV4-1
TGCGCCAGCAGCCAAATAGGGGGGAAGGAAAAACTGTTTTTT
CASSQIGGKEKLFF
>many|TRBJ2-5|.|TRBV11-1
TGTGCCAGCAGCTTCGGCAGGTACCAAGAGACCCAGTACTTC
CASSFGRYQETQYF
>few|TRBJ2-1|.|TRBV7-8
TGTGCCAGCTACGGGGGGCGGAACACCTACAATGAGCAGTTCTTC
CASYGGRNTYNEQFF
>.|TRBJ2-5|.|TRBV3-1
TGTGCCAGCAGCCAACAGGGATCGGAGACCCAGTACTTC
CASSQQGSETQYF
>few|TRBJ2-7|.|TRBV7-3
TGTGCCAGCAGCTTAGCGTCGGGAGCGTACTACGAGCAGTACTTC
CASSLASGAYYEQYF
>.|TRBJ2-3|.|TRBV5-1
TGCGCCAGCAGCTTGGTGACCCCACCGGCGCAGTATTTT
CASSLVTPPAQYF
>many|TRBJ1-1|.|TRBV7-9
TGTGCCAGCAGCCCCGGTCTAGTGAAGGGGCTGGTCACTGAAGCTTTCTTT
CASSPGLVKGLVTEAFF
>many|TRBJ2-2|.|TRBV20-1
TGCAGTGCTAGACCGGGGGTTAACACCGGGGAGCTGTTTTTT
CSARPGVNTGELFF
>few|TRBJ2-3|.|TRBV7-9
TGTGCCAGCAGCCTACAGGGAGATGGGGGGCAGTATTTT
CASSLQGDGGQYF
>few|TRBJ1-2|TRBD1|TRBV4-1
TGCGCCAGCAGCCGGGACAGCAGCTACACCTTC
CASSRDSSYTF
>.|TRBJ1-2|TRBD1|TRBV10-3
TGTGCCACAGCGACAGGGATCAGTAACTATGGCTACACCTTC
CATATGISNYGYTF
>many|TRBJ1-1|.|TRBV11-2
TGTGCCAGCAGCTCCAGCAACGTGGAAGGGGCTTTCTTT
CASSSSNVEGAFF
>.|TRBJ2-7|TRBD2|TRBV5-6
TGTGCCAGCAGCTTGGCTGGACTAGTAGACTACGAGCAGTACTTC
CASSLAGLVDYEQYF
>few|TRBJ2-1|.|TRBV20-1
TGCAGTGCTAGTCAAGGGCCGCGGTACAATGAGCAGTTCTTC
CSASQGPRYNEQFF
>few|TRBJ1-2|.|TRBV7-9
TGTGCCAGCAGCTTAGCCAGTACCAACTATGGCTACACCTTC
CASSLASTNYGYTF
>.|TRBJ2-5|TRBD2|TRBV20-1
TGCAGTGCTAGAAGGGGGGGACTAGCGGGAAAATGGGGAGAGACCCAGTACTTC
CSARRGGLAGKWGETQYF
>.|TRBJ2-3|TRBD2|TRBV20-1
TGCAGTGCTAGATACCTAGGGACTAGCGGGGGAGATACGCAGTATTTT
CSARYLGTSGGDTQYF
>.|TRBJ1-1|TRBD1|TRBV20-1
TGCAGTGCTAGAGGTGACAGGGGTGGCACTGAAGCTTTCTTT
CSARGDRGGTEAFF
>.|TRBJ2-3|TRBD2|TRBV18
TGTGCCAGCTCACCGAATAGCGGGAGTGGAGATACGCAGTATTTT
CASSPNSGSGDTQYF
>many|TRBJ1-4|.|TRBV5-1
TGCGCCAGCAGCTTGACCTCCCCGTCGGCAACTAATGAAAAACTGTTTTTT
CASSLTSPSATNEKLFF
>few|TRBJ1-1|TRBD1|TRBV7-9
TGTGCCAGCAGCTCGCGACAGGGCGAAACTGAAGCTTTCTTT
CASSSRQGETEAFF
>few|TRBJ2-7|.|TRBV20-1
TGCAGTGCTCCCCGCACAGGGAGGCGTGAGCAGTACTTC
CSAPRTGRREQYF
>few|TRBJ2-6|TRBD1|TRBV29-1
TGCAGCGTTGAAGGTACAGGGGGGACTGGGGCCAACGTCCTGACTTTC
CSVEGTGGTGANVLTF
>.|TRBJ2-5|.|TRBV5-1
TGCGCCAGCAGCTTAGGGGTCAGCCGAAAAGAGACCCAGTACTTC
CASSLGVSRKETQYF
>many|TRBJ2-5|TRBD1|TRBV2
TGTGCCACTACCGGGACAGGAGAGACCCAGTACTTC
CATTGTGETQYF
>many|TRBJ1-2|TRBD1|TRBV9
TGTGCCAGCAGCGTAGGACCGGACAGGGCCAACTATGGCTACACCTTC
CASSVGPDRANYGYTF
>many|TRBJ2-3|.|TRBV20-1
TGCAGTGCTAGAGGCGGGGCGAGGGCAGATACGCAGTATTTT
CSARGGARADTQYF
>once|TRBJ2-3|.|TRBV20-1
TGCAGTGCTAGTGAGACCGGGACTTCGTGGGATACGCAGTATTTT
CSASETGTSWDTQYF
>.|TRBJ1-1|TRBD1|TRBV20-1
TGCAGTGCTAGCAGGGGGCTGGGAGTCACTGAAGCTTTCTTT
CSASRGLGVTEAFF
>.|TRBJ2-4|TRBD2|TRBV20-1
TGCAGTGCTAACGGACTAGCGGGGGGTGACATTCAGTACTTC
CSANGLAGGDIQYF
>many|TRBJ1-4|.|TRBV6-5
TGTGCCAGCAGCCAGATTAATCAGGAAAAACTGTTTTTT
CASSQINQEKLFF
>.|TRBJ2-1|.|TRBV6-2/TRBV6-3
TGTGCCAGCAGTTACGACACCTCCCCCTACAATGAGCAGTTCTTC
CASSYDTSPYNEQFF
>.|TRBJ1-5|.|TRBV11-2
TGTGCCAGCAGCTTAGATCACCAGCCCCAGCATTTT
CASSLDHQPQHF
>few|TRBJ2-7|TRBD2|TRBV29-1
TGCAGCGTGAGGACTAGCGGGTCTTACGAGCAGTACTTC
CSVRTSGSYEQYF
>few|TRBJ2-1|.|TRBV20-1
TGCAGTGCGCATAATTACAATGAGCAGTTCTTC
CSAHNYNEQFF
>.|TRBJ1-5|.|TRBV7-2
TGTGCCAGCAGCTTAGACCATAGCAATCAGCCCCAGCATTTT
CASSLDHSNQPQHF